This T cell receptor beta chain is drawn from a study of shared clonotypes between healthy human individuals. The study's findings and limits: Some clonotypes were shared by all four sorted-subset donors, while others were not shared. The non-shared ones had lower generation probabilities than the shared ones.

As for this clone: Its antigen is unknown.

Tens of thousands of T cell genomes (around 200 ng DNA) went into each sorted-subset replicate. The data were produced by immunoSEQ multiplex PCR, yet TCRdb's version contains in-frame clones alone and is incomplete. The repertoire holds under 350,000 clones, about nine tenths seen once, with 15% to 20% in the top ten. Per the germline V gene, CDR1 is SGHNT and CDR2 is YYREEE (reference sequence). This CDR3 spans 14 amino acids. Between the trimmed V and J ends, which lost 0 bases and 6 bases, there was a span of 12 bases. Sequences were obtained from memory CD8+ T cells sorted from blood. The subset is: CD45RO+ cells pooled with CCR7-negative TemRA cells. This clonotype was sampled from a man younger than 30 in good health. V usage is TRBV5-4 and J usage is TRBJ1-2; no clear D. CDR3 in DNA: TGTGCCAGCAGCTTGGCCGGCGGAGGCAATGGCTACACCTTC. Translation gives CASSLAGGGNGYTF.